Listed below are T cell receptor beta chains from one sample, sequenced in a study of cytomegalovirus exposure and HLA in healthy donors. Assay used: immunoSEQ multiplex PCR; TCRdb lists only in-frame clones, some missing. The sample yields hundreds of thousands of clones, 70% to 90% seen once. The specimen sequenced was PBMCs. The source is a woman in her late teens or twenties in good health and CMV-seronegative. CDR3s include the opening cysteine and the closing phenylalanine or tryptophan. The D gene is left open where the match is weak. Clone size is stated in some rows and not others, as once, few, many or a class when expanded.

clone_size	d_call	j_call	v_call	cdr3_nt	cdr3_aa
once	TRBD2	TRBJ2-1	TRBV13	TGTGCCAGCAGCGAAATAGCGGGGGGCTCCTACAATGAGCAGTTCTTC	CASSEIAGGSYNEQFF
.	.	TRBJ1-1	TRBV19	TGTGCCAGTAGTATTTGGGTGGAGGGGCCGAACACTGAAGCTTTCTTT	CASSIWVEGPNTEAFF
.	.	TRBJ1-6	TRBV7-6	TGTGCCAGCAGCCCAACAGGGTCGGGGAATTCACCCCTCCACTTT	CASSPTGSGNSPLHF
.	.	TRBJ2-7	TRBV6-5	TGTGCCAGCAGTTACTCTTCCAGTCCTTACGAGCAGTACTTC	CASSYSSSPYEQYF
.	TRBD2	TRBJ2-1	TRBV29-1	TGCAGCGTTTCGACTAGCGGGGCCTACAATGAGCAGTTCTTC	CSVSTSGAYNEQFF
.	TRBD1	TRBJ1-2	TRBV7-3	TGTGCCAGCAGCTTAACTCCGTCCGTTGGACAGGGGGTTTATGGCTACACCTTC	CASSLTPSVGQGVYGYTF
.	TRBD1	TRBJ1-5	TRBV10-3	TGTGCCATCAGTGCAGGCACAGGGGGCCCACATAGCAATCAGCCCCAGCATTTT	CAISAGTGGPHSNQPQHF
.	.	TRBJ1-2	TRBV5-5	TGTGCCAGCAGCCTAAGCAGGGCTGGCTACACCTTC	CASSLSRAGYTF
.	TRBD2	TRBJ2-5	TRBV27	TGTGCCAGCAGTTTAGCGGGGGGACGAGAAGGAACCCAGTACTTC	CASSLAGGREGTQYF
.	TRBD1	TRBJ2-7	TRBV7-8	TGTGCCAGCAGCCTCCGGGACAGGGTCTCCTACGAGCAGTACTTC	CASSLRDRVSYEQYF
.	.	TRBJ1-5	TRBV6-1	TGTGCCAGCAGTGAAGCGGAACAGGGCCAGAGGGAGCCCCAGCATTTT	CASSEAEQGQREPQHF
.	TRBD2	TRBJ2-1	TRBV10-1	TGCGCCAGCAGTGAGGGCAGTAGCGGGGGGTTCGGGAATGAGCAGTTCTTC	CASSEGSSGGFGNEQFF
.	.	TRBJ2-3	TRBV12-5	TGTGCTAGTGGTTTGGTCAGGATCCAACCAGATACGCAGTATTTT	CASGLVRIQPDTQYF
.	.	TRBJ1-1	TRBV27	TGTGCCAGCAGTTTATCGACAGAGCGAAACACTGAAGCTTTCTTT	CASSLSTERNTEAFF
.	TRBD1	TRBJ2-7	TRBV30	TGTGCCTGGAGCAAAGACAGGGGGTGGGAGCAGTACTTC	CAWSKDRGWEQYF
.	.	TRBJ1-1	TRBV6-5	TGTGCCAGCAGTCCCATCGGAGGTGAAGCTTTCTTT	CASSPIGGEAFF
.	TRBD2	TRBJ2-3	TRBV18	TGTGCCAGCTCACCACGACTAGCGGGGGGGCTTGAAACAGATACGCAGTATTTT	CASSPRLAGGLETDTQYF
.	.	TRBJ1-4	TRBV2	TGTGCCAGCAGTGCAAGGACAGCAACTAATGAAAAACTGTTTTTT	CASSARTATNEKLFF
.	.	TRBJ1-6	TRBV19	TGTGCCAGTAATATACGGCAGGGTAATTCACCCCTCCACTTT	CASNIRQGNSPLHF
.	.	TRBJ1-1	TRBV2	TGTGCCAGCAGTCCACGCGGACTCTTGAACACTGAAGCTTTCTTT	CASSPRGLLNTEAFF
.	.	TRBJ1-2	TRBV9	TGTGCCAGCAGCGCACGGACAGAAGCTAACTATGGCTACACCTTC	CASSARTEANYGYTF
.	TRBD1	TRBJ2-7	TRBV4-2	TGTGCCAGCAGCCAACCGGACAGGGGTACCTACGAGCAGTACTTC	CASSQPDRGTYEQYF
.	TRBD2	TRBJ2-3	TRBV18	TGTGCCAGCTCTCTTAATAGCGGGGGGCGCACAGATACGCAGTATTTT	CASSLNSGGRTDTQYF
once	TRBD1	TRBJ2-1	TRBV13	TGTGCCAGCAGCAACATTGCCGGGACAGGGATGAATGAGCAGTTCTTC	CASSNIAGTGMNEQFF
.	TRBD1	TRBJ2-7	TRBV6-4	TGTGCCAGCAGAGCACAGGGGCCAACCCCTTACGAGCAGTACTTC	CASRAQGPTPYEQYF